The present entry profiles one T cell receptor beta chain with its context. Its antigen is undetermined. These data come from a study of CD8+CD57+ T cells in acquired aplastic anemia. Study-level background: Isolated CD4+ and CD8+ cells, once sorted, yielded DNA averaging about 3.2 ug. Average CD4+ read depth in healthy donors was around 10 million reads. Study results and caveats: About 29 CD8+ CDR3 sequences occurred in both the patients and the controls.

Profiling of TCR beta VDJ combinations and CDR3 sequences used genomic DNA as template. TCRdb ran MiXCR on the reads and lists one entry per CDR3 protein. The repertoire holds about 160,000 distinct CDR3 sequences, approximately 44% seen once, with around 0.96% in the top ten. CDR1 is SGHTA, CDR2 FQGNSA, per germline. Trimming took off 6 bases at V and 5 bases at J, with 11 bases between the two ends. The CDR3 length is 12 residues. This sequence joins TRBV7-2 and TRBJ2-7; D tentatively fits TRBD1 or TRBD2 (5 bases each). Sequencing input: sorted CD4+, CD8+, or CD8+CD57+ T cells (not recorded which) from PBMCs. This receptor was identified in a human donor in good health. The CDR3 reads CASSSRDDEQYF. CDR3 nucleotide sequence: TGTGCCAGCAGTTCCCGGGACGACGAGCAGTACTTC.